This record covers a single T cell receptor (beta chain). Its target is unknown. The record originates from a study of T cell responses to AZD1222 COVID-19 vaccine. Study-wide results and limits: Only 5 or 6 individuals given AZD1222 were seropositive at baseline.

The assay was immunoSEQ multiplex PCR, and TCRdb's table has in-frame clones only and misses some. The sample holds 140,000 to 150,000 clones, 85% to 90% seen once. The sequencing used peripheral blood, collected on day 0 of AZD1222 vaccination. This sequence was found in an adult in good health.

The CDR3 DNA reads TGTGCCAGCAGTCCCTTAGGGGGTCCCTACGAGCAGTACTTC. Translating gives CASSPLGGPYEQYF. The chain recombines TRBV27 with TRBJ2-7; possible D gene TRBD1, 6 bases. Germline CDR1 MNHEY, CDR2 SMNVEV (reference sequence). V lost 5 bases to trimming and J lost 2 bases, with 13 bases between them. This CDR3 spans 14 amino acids.